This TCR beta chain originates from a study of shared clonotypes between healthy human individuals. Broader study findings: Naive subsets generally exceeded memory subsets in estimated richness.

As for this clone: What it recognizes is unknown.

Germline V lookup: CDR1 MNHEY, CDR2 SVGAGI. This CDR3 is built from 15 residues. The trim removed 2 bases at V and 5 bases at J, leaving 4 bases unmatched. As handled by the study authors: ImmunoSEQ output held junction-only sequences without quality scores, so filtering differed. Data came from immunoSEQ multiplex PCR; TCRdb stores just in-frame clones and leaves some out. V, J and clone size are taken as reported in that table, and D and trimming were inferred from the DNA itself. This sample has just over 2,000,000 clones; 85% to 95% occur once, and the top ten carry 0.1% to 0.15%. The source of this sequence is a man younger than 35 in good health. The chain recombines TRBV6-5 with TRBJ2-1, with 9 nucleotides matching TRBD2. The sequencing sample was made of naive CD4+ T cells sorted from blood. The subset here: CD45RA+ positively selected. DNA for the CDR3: TGTGCCAGCAGTTACCGGACTAGCGAGAACAATGAGCAGTTCTTC. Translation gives CASSYRTSENNEQFF.